This passage covers 17 T cell receptor beta chains from one sample sequenced in a study of blood T cell repertoires in COVID-19. Method: immunoSEQ multiplex PCR; TCRdb's copy keeps in-frame clones and lacks some. The repertoire holds about 150,000 clones, with approximately 85% as singletons. Sequenced sample: peripheral blood. These receptors all stem from a man in his 60s with COVID-19, enrolled during active disease.

The chain uses TRBV28 and TRBJ1-6; D may be TRBD1 (6 bases). The CDR3 has 14 residues. With 2 bases removed from V and 10 bases from J, the gap between germline ends came to 12 bases. Germline assignment: CDR1 MDHEN and CDR2 SYDVKM. This chain's CDR3 is CASSLTGSGSPLHF. CDR3 sequence (DNA): TGTGCCAGCAGTTTAACAGGGTCCGGCTCACCCCTCCACTTT.

The V and J genes are TRBV6-5 and TRBJ1-2, with D maybe TRBD1 (5 bases). Germline-derived CDR1 and CDR2 are MNHEY and SVGAGI. V lost 4 bases and J 8 bases, leaving 8 bases between the germline ends. CDR3 size: 11 residues. The CDR3 DNA follows: TGTGCCAGCAGTTCAGGGAGGGGCTACACCTTC. It specifies CASSSGRGYTF.

The rearrangement uses TRBV2 and TRBJ1-5; D possibly corresponds to TRBD1 (5 bases). The CDR3 has 14 residues. Looked up from germline, CDR1 is SNHLY and CDR2 is FYNNEI. V was pared by 1 base and J by 4 bases, with 8 bases between. CDR3 sequence reads: CASSEGDWNQPQHF. CDR3 sequence (DNA): TGTGCCAGCAGTGAAGGGGACTGGAATCAGCCCCAGCATTTT.

The chain recombines TRBV29-1 with TRBJ1-2, with 7 nucleotides matching TRBD1. The germline gives CDR1 SQVTM, CDR2 ANQGSEA. V lost 2 bases to trimming and J lost 4 bases; unmatched junction nucleotides: 1. The CDR3 is 12 amino acids. CDR3 DNA: TGCAGCGTTGAAAAGGGGGCCTATGGCTACACCTTC. It yields the protein CSVEKGAYGYTF.

V is TRBV7-2 and J is TRBJ2-2, with 11 nucleotides matching TRBD1. V lost 1 base to trimming and J lost 4 bases; unmatched junction nucleotides: 2. Germline CDR1 SGHTA, CDR2 FQGNSA. The CDR3 is made up of 16 amino acids. CDR3 protein: CASSLGGQGATGELFF. CDR3 bases: TGTGCCAGCAGCTTAGGAGGACAGGGGGCCACCGGGGAGCTGTTTTTT. Variable domain in full (rest from reference TRBV7-2 and TRBJ2-2): GAGVSQSPSNKVTEKGKDVELRCDPISGHTALYWYRQSLGQGLEFLIYFQGNSAPDKSGLPSDRFSAERTGGSVSTLTIQRTQQEDSAVYLCASSLGGQGATGELFFGEGSRLTVL.

The chain combines TRBV3-1 (or the pseudogene TRBV3-2) with TRBJ1-5, with D possibly being TRBD1 (6 bases). CDR3 size: 15 residues. The germline V and J ends were trimmed by 3 bases and 7 bases, with 16 bases remaining between them. Germline V gene lookup returns CDR1 LGHDT and CDR2 YNNKEL (reference sequence). The CDR3 DNA is TGTGCCAGCAGCCAGAACGACAGGTCCCAGCAGCCCCAGCATTTT. Protein sequence: CASSQNDRSQQPQHF.

J is TRBJ2-1 and V is TRBV19, with D unresolved. Trimming shortened V by 4 bases and J by 6 bases, and 4 bases separated the two germline ends. The germline CDR1 and CDR2 sequences are LNHDA and SQIVND (reference sequence). The CDR3 totals 11 residues. CDR3 amino acids: CASSKRNEQFF. CDR3 coding DNA: TGTGCCAGTAGTAAGCGCAATGAGCAGTTCTTC. The entire variable domain, with the rest obtained from reference TRBV19 and TRBJ2-1, is as follows: DGGITQSPKYLFRKEGQNVTLSCEQNLNHDAMYWYRQDPGQGLRLIYYSQIVNDFQKGDIAEGYSVSREKKESFPLTVTSAQKNPTAFYLCASSKRNEQFFGPGTRLTVL.

In its sample, this clone was seen once. Relative to the germline gene, one junction end is altered; a read error may explain this. The V and J genes are TRBV28 and TRBJ2-4; 10 bases agree with TRBD2. This CDR3 is 15 amino acids long. The germline CDR1 and CDR2 sequences are MDHEN and SYDVKM. CDR3 DNA sequence: TGTGCTTCTGGGCTAGCGGGGGACCTTAAAAGCATTCAGTACTTC. Its protein is CASGLAGDLKSIQYF.

CDR3 nucleotides: TGTGCCAGCAGTCCACCCCCCCGGACAGCCTCTAGCACAGATACGCAGTATTTT. Translation gives CASSPPPRTASSTDTQYF. The chain couples TRBV28 to TRBJ2-3; a possible D gene is TRBD1 (6 bases). The CDR3 length is 18 residues. V lost 5 bases and J 0 bases, leaving 21 bases between the germline ends. The germline V gene has CDR1 MDHEN and CDR2 SYDVKM. The full variable domain, in which reference TRBV28 and TRBJ2-3 provide the parts outside the CDR3, is DVKVTQSSRYLVKRTGEKVFLECVQDMDHENMFWYRQDPGLGLRLIYFSYDVKMKEKGDIPEGYSVSREKKERFSLILESASTNQTSMYLCASSPPPRTASSTDTQYFGPGTRLTVL.

V gene TRBV24-1 combines with J gene TRBJ2-1; TRBD1 agrees at 9 bases. The length of the CDR3 is 16 residues. Germline-derived CDR1 and CDR2 are KGHDR and SFDVKD. V shed 1 base, J shed 7 bases, and the junction held 7 bases outside the gene matches. CDR3 residues: CATSDLGTGRLNEQFF. The CDR3 DNA sequence: TGTGCCACCAGTGATTTAGGGACAGGGCGATTAAATGAGCAGTTCTTC.

This chain links TRBV4-1 with TRBJ2-2, with a tentative D call TRBD2 (7 bases). V lost 0 bases, J lost 6 bases, and 11 bases lay in between. The CDR3 is 15 residues long. From germline, CDR1 is MGHRA and CDR2 YSYEKL. In nucleotides, the CDR3 is TGCGCCAGCAGCCAAGAAAGGGGGAGGGCCGGGGAGCTGTTTTTT. This gives the protein CASSQERGRAGELFF.

This clone was counted a single time. The V gene is TRBV15, the J gene TRBJ1-4, with 8 positions matching TRBD1. V dropped 4 bases and J dropped 8; count of bases not matched to a gene: 9. The CDR3 contains 15 residues. Germline CDR1 reads LNHNV; CDR2 reads YYDKDF (reference sequence). The CDR3 loop reads CATSTLGTGSEKLFF. Here the CDR3 DNA reads TGTGCCACCAGCACCCTGGGGACAGGAAGCGAAAAACTGTTTTTT.

The V call is TRBV4-2, the J call TRBJ2-5; tentatively, D is TRBD1 (5 bases). Germline CDR1 and CDR2: LGHNA and YNFKEQ. V lost 0 bases and J lost 5, with 16 bases in between. CDR3 size: 16 residues. CDR3 coding DNA: TGTGCCAGCAGCCAAGAGTTAGGGGCGTACCGGGAGACCCAGTACTTC. Translating gives CASSQELGAYRETQYF.

J is TRBJ2-7 and V is TRBV6-5; possibly TRBD1 for D (6 bases). The CDR3 has 15 residues. The V end was cut by 2 bases, the J end by 2 bases, with 13 bases between. Germline V gene lookup returns CDR1 MNHEY and CDR2 SVGAGI. The CDR3 nucleotides are TGTGCCAGCAGTTACCAACAGACAGGTACCTACGAGCAGTACTTC. Translated: CASSYQQTGTYEQYF.

The rearrangement uses TRBV4-1 and TRBJ1-4; D not certain. This CDR3 contains 15 residues. Trimming left V 2 bases short and J 0 bases short, with 7 bases between. Germline assignment: CDR1 MGHRA and CDR2 YSYEKL. CDR3 amino acids: CASSQWTTTNEKLFF. The CDR3 nucleotides read TGCGCCAGCAGCCAATGGACTACAACTAATGAAAAACTGTTTTTT.

CDR3 bases: TGTGCCAGCTCACCGTCGGGGAGACCCGAGCAGTACTTC. This encodes CASSPSGRPEQYF. The chain combines TRBV18 with TRBJ2-7; a weak D match, TRBD2 (5 bases). The CDR3 extends over 13 amino acids. Germline CDR1 and CDR2: KGHSH and LQKENI. Trimming removed 3 bases at V and 6 bases at J, with 12 bases between.

This chain joins TRBV7-8 and TRBJ2-7; D possibly corresponds to TRBD1 (6 bases). CDR1 is SGHVS and CDR2 is FQNEAQ in the germline V gene. Trimming took off 5 bases at V and 1 base at J, with 15 bases between the two ends. The CDR3 extends over 15 amino acids. The CDR3 sequence is CASSRTQGSSYEQYF. The CDR3 DNA follows: TGTGCCAGCAGCAGGACTCAGGGGTCTTCCTACGAGCAGTACTTC.